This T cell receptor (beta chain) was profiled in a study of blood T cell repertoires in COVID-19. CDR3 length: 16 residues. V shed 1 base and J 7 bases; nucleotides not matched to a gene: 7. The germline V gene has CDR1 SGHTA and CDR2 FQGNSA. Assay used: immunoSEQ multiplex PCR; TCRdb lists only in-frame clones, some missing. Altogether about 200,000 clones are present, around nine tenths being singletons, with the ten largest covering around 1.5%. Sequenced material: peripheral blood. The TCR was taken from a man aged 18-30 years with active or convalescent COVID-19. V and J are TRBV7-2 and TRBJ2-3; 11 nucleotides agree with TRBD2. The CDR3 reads CASSLVASSGRNTQYF. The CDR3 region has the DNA TGTGCCAGCAGCTTAGTTGCGTCTAGCGGGAGGAATACGCAGTATTTT.